Presented here are 26 T cell receptor beta chains from one specimen sequenced in a study of technical replicates of blood from four donors. This table comes from immunoSEQ multiplex PCR, and its TCRdb copy is limited to in-frame clones, with some not included. This repertoire shows about 62,000 clones, nearly 98% found once; its top ten account for 0.16%. Input material: T cells isolated from PBMCs. The source is a human donor in good health.

The CDR3 region is CASSERAGRTDTQYF. The CDR3 DNA follows: TGTGCCAGCAGTGAAAGGGCAGGGCGCACAGATACGCAGTATTTT. V gene TRBV6-1 combines with J gene TRBJ2-3, with a weak D call TRBD1 (5 bases). The germline gives CDR1 MNHNS, CDR2 SASEGT. Trimming shortened V by 2 bases and J by 1 base, and 10 bases separated the two germline ends. The CDR3 spans 15 residues.

The chain carries TRBV7-9 and TRBJ2-1; 9 positions match TRBD2. V was clipped by 2 bases and J by 4 bases; unmatched bases: 9. Germline CDR1 SEHNR, CDR2 FQNEAQ (reference sequence). This CDR3 is built from 17 residues. The CDR3 bases are TGTGCCAGCAGCTTAAAAAGGTCTAGCGGGAAATACAATGAGCAGTTCTTC. Protein: CASSLKRSSGKYNEQFF.

DNA of the CDR3: TGTGCCAGCAGCCTCCAGGGGTTGGTGGGCTACACCTTC. Its protein product is CASSLQGLVGYTF. The genes are TRBV2 and TRBJ1-2; D may be TRBD1 (6 bases). V lost 6 bases and J lost 8, with 16 bases in between. The germline V gene encodes CDR1 SNHLY and CDR2 FYNNEI. This CDR3 is 13 amino acids long.

The CDR3 loop reads CASSLAAGPRSSYEQYF. CDR3 in DNA: TGTGCCAGCAGCTTAGCAGCAGGGCCCAGGAGCTCCTACGAGCAGTACTTC. The gene calls are TRBV7-4 and TRBJ2-7, with a tentative D call TRBD1 (5 bases). This CDR3 contains 17 residues. V shed 0 bases and J shed 0 bases, with 15 bases lying between them. Germline V gene lookup returns CDR1 SGHVT and CDR2 SQSDAQ.

The genes are TRBV6-5 and TRBJ2-7; TRBD2 might be the D (6 bases). V dropped 6 bases and J dropped 5 bases, with 14 bases sitting between them. The CDR3 consists of 13 residues. The germline CDR1 and CDR2 sequences are MNHEY and SVGAGI. Here the CDR3 reads CASRGLTDHEQYF. In DNA, the CDR3 is TGTGCCAGCAGGGGACTGACAGATCACGAGCAGTACTTC.

The chain joins TRBV5-6 to TRBJ1-2; D call uncertain. Germline V gene data show CDR1 as SGHDT and CDR2 as YYEEEE. This CDR3 has 15 amino acids. V gave up 0 bases and J gave up 1 base, with 10 bases separating them. This CDR3 reads CASSLVGQSNYGYTF. The CDR3 coding sequence is TGTGCCAGCAGCTTGGTGGGCCAAAGTAACTATGGCTACACCTTC.

Written as DNA, the CDR3 is TGTGCCAGCAGTGAGAGCGGAGGTAGCACAGATACGCAGTATTTT. Its translation is CASSESGGSTDTQYF. This sequence joins TRBV2 and TRBJ2-3, with a tentative D call TRBD2 (5 bases). Looked up from germline, CDR1 is SNHLY and CDR2 is FYNNEI. The ends were cut back, 3 bases at V and 0 bases at J, with 10 bases in the middle. The CDR3 loop spans 15 amino acids.

V usage is TRBV30 and J usage is TRBJ2-2; 7 bases map to TRBD2. This CDR3 has 13 residues. V lost 4 bases and J lost 6; bases outside the gene matches: 5. The germline V gene encodes CDR1 GTSNPN and CDR2 SVGIG (reference sequence). The CDR3 loop reads CAWTSGDPGELFF. CDR3 nucleotides: TGTGCCTGGACTAGCGGTGACCCCGGGGAGCTGTTTTTT.

V and J are TRBV5-6 and TRBJ1-4; no reliable D call. CDR3 length equals 19 residues. With 0 bases removed from V and 6 bases from J, the gap between germline ends came to 24 bases. CDR1 and CDR2 (germline): SGHDT, YYEEEE. CDR3 sequence: CASSLGRLNGPFRDEKLFF. CDR3 in DNA: TGTGCCAGCAGCTTGGGGCGACTAAACGGCCCCTTCCGTGATGAAAAACTGTTTTTT.

The chain couples TRBV2 to TRBJ1-1, with D uncertain. V dropped 4 bases and J dropped 4 bases, with 4 bases sitting between them. CDR1 and CDR2 from the germline V gene are SNHLY and FYNNEI. The CDR3 is 11 amino acids. The CDR3 here is CASSGSTEAFF. CDR3 coding DNA: TGTGCCAGCAGTGGGAGCACTGAAGCTTTCTTT.

V usage is TRBV5-1 and J usage is TRBJ2-2; maybe TRBD2 (7 bases). Between the trimmed V and J ends, which lost 1 base and 4 bases, there was a span of 14 bases. The length of the CDR3 is 16 residues. The germline gives CDR1 SGHRS, CDR2 YFSETQ. The CDR3 DNA reads as TGCGCCAGCAGCTTGAGGGCGGGGGCGCTCACCGGGGAGCTGTTTTTT. It translates to CASSLRAGALTGELFF.

Worth noting for this clone: The junction departs from the called germline gene at one end, perhaps through a read error. This chain uses TRBV7-9 with TRBJ1-2, with 7 bases fitting TRBD1. From germline, CDR1 is SEHNR and CDR2 FQNEAQ (reference sequence). There are 15 residues in the CDR3. DNA of the CDR3: TGTGCCAGCACCTTAAAAGGGGGCGGCGACTATGGCTACACCTTC. This gives the protein CASTLKGGGDYGYTF.

The chain links TRBV9 to TRBJ1-1, with 12 positions matching TRBD1. The CDR3 sequence is 15 residues long. The germline CDR1 and CDR2 sequences are SGDLS and YYNGEE. Unmatched junction bases numbered 3, after V lost 5 bases and J lost 1 base. Here the CDR3 reads CASRGQGAGNTEAFF. The CDR3 DNA is TGTGCCAGCAGGGGACAGGGGGCGGGGAACACTGAAGCTTTCTTT.

The chain has TRBV6-1 and TRBJ1-2, with a possible D match to TRBD1 (5 bases). The CDR3 sequence is 13 residues long. Germline loops: CDR1 MNHNS, CDR2 SASEGT. Deletions cut 6 bases from V and 2 bases from J, with 10 bases between. This chain's CDR3 is CASRGTGNYGYTF. CDR3 DNA sequence: TGTGCCAGCAGGGGTACAGGAAACTATGGCTACACCTTC.

This chain joins TRBV9 and TRBJ2-1; TRBD2 agrees at 11 bases. Germline V gene lookup returns CDR1 SGDLS and CDR2 YYNGEE. CDR3 length equals 15 residues. The trim removed 1 base at V and 6 bases at J, leaving 3 bases unmatched. The CDR3 here is CASSVTSGRSNEQFF. In nucleotides, the CDR3 is TGTGCCAGCAGCGTAACTAGCGGGAGATCCAATGAGCAGTTCTTC. Filled out from reference TRBV9 and TRBJ2-1, the complete variable domain reads DSGVTQTPKHLITATGQRVTLRCSPRSGDLSVYWYQQSLDQGLQFLIQYYNGEERAKGNILERFSAQQFPDLHSELNLSSLELGDSALYFCASSVTSGRSNEQFFGPGTRLTVL.

V gene TRBV6-1 combines with J gene TRBJ1-2, with 8 bases identical to TRBD1. This CDR3 has 13 amino acids. Germline-derived CDR1 and CDR2 are MNHNS and SASEGT. The V and J ends lost 6 bases and 7 bases, in that order; junction bases with no gene match: 7. CDR3 sequence (DNA): TGTGCCAGCAGGCGGACAGGGTCTGGTGGCTACACCTTC. Its protein is CASRRTGSGGYTF.

The chain couples TRBV13 to TRBJ2-3; maybe TRBD1 (5 bases). The CDR3 length is 14 residues. V was shortened by 0 bases and J by 4 bases, with 8 bases between the two germline ends. Per the germline V gene, CDR1 is PRHDT and CDR2 is FYEKMQ (reference sequence). The CDR3 DNA follows: TGTGCCAGCAGCTTAGGCGGCAGGGCAGATACGCAGTATTTT. Translation gives CASSLGGRADTQYF.

V and J are TRBV29-1 and TRBJ2-7, with 9 bases lining up with TRBD1. The germline V gene has CDR1 SQVTM and CDR2 ANQGSEA. The CDR3 covers 14 residues. V was clipped by 5 bases and J by 5 bases; unmatched bases: 10. The CDR3 coding sequence is TGCAGCGTTCGGGCGGGACAGGGTCGCGACGAGCAGTACTTC. This gives the protein CSVRAGQGRDEQYF.

The chain has TRBV5-4 and TRBJ2-7; D call uncertain. The germline V gene encodes CDR1 SGHNT and CDR2 YYREEE (reference sequence). V lost 4 bases to trimming and J lost 3 bases, with 20 bases between them. The CDR3 totals 16 residues. The CDR3 sequence: CASSREVARTIYEQYF. CDR3 bases: TGTGCCAGCAGCCGCGAAGTTGCGAGAACCATCTACGAGCAGTACTTC.

CDR3 region: CASSLGGSNNEQFF. Written as DNA, the CDR3 is TGTGCCAGCAGTTTAGGCGGGAGCAACAATGAGCAGTTCTTC. This chain joins TRBV28 and TRBJ2-1; 7 bases match TRBD2. This CDR3 comprises 14 residues. Germline lookup yields CDR1 MDHEN and CDR2 SYDVKM. The V gene end was trimmed by 2 bases and the J gene end by 5 bases; junction bases not matched to a gene: 3. Variable domain in full (rest from reference TRBV28 and TRBJ2-1): DVKVTQSSRYLVKRTGEKVFLECVQDMDHENMFWYRQDPGLGLRLIYFSYDVKMKEKGDIPEGYSVSREKKERFSLILESASTNQTSMYLCASSLGGSNNEQFFGPGTRLTVL.

V is TRBV5-4 and J is TRBJ2-2; 9 bases agree with TRBD2. The J segment lost 5 bases and the V segment lost 0 bases, leaving 5 bases of the junction unmatched. Per the germline V gene, CDR1 is SGHNT and CDR2 is YYREEE (reference sequence). The CDR3 runs 16 residues. CDR3 nucleotides: TGTGCCAGCAGCTTGGGGGTAGCGGGGGCGACCGGGGAGCTGTTTTTT. Protein sequence: CASSLGVAGATGELFF.

The rearrangement joins TRBV27 to TRBJ2-7; TRBD2 agrees at 11 bases. This CDR3 contains 15 residues. The germline V gene encodes CDR1 MNHEY and CDR2 SMNVEV (reference sequence). V shed 6 bases, J shed 4 bases, and the junction held 8 bases outside the gene matches. The CDR3 DNA reads TGTGCCAGCAGGCTGGGGACTAGCGGACCATACGAGCAGTACTTC. Protein product: CASRLGTSGPYEQYF.

This chain joins TRBV11-3 and TRBJ2-2; TRBD1 might be the D (5 bases). The CDR3 loop spans 13 amino acids. The V end was cut by 2 bases, the J end by 8 bases, with 9 bases between. CDR1 is SGHNT and CDR2 is YENEEA in the germline V gene. The CDR3 loop is CASSLQGTGELFF. The CDR3 DNA is TGTGCCAGCAGCTTACAGGGAACGGGGGAGCTGTTTTTT.

This clone came up once. The chain is built from TRBV11-2 and TRBJ2-5; TRBD2 agrees at 7 bases. With V trimmed by 4 bases and J by 6 bases, 8 bases remained unmatched. This CDR3 region has 14 residues. CDR1 is SGHAT, CDR2 FQNNGV, per germline. The chain's CDR3 is CASSSPGGVKTQYF. The CDR3 DNA reads TGTGCCAGCAGCTCTCCGGGGGGAGTGAAGACCCAGTACTTC. Full variable domain (missing parts from reference TRBV11-2 and TRBJ2-5): EAGVAQSPRYKIIEKRQSVAFWCNPISGHATLYWYQQILGQGPKLLIQFQNNGVVDDSQLPKDRFSAERLKGVDSTLKIQPAKLEDSAVYLCASSSPGGVKTQYFGPGTRLLVL.

This chain connects TRBV6-1 to TRBJ2-1; D remains ambiguous. Trimming cost V 5 bases and J 9 bases, with 8 bases left between them. Germline V CDR1 and CDR2: MNHNS, SASEGT. The CDR3 covers 11 residues. The CDR3 DNA reads as TGTGCCAGCAGTCCCGAGAGTGAGCAGTTCTTC. Protein sequence: CASSPESEQFF.

The chain recombines TRBV2 with TRBJ2-5; 12 bases are a match to TRBD2. The CDR3 loop spans 17 amino acids. Per germline, CDR1 SNHLY and CDR2 FYNNEI. The V and J ends lost 7 bases and 1 base, in that order; junction bases with no gene match: 10. CDR3 sequence (DNA): TGTGCCAGCACCAACCTAAAGACTAGCGGGGGCCAAGAGACCCAGTACTTC. Amino acid sequence: CASTNLKTSGGQETQYF.